This TCR beta chain appears in the sequencing data of a study of blood T cell repertoires in COVID-19. Study context: The cDNA or gDNA used as material had been derived from T cells, B-cell-depleted T cells, or PBMCs.

As handled by the study authors: Scientists estimated how many nucleated cells there were by amplifying reference gene primers. Repertoires were generated with immunoSEQ multiplex PCR, while TCRdb's copy carries only in-frame clones and drops some. The V and J calls and clone size come from that table; D and trimming were worked out from the DNA. The sample has some 60,000 clones, 81% seen once. V lost 0 bases to trimming and J lost 3 bases; unmatched junction nucleotides: 4. In germline, CDR1 is LGHNA, CDR2 YSLEER. The CDR3 covers 15 residues. The sequencing sample was made of peripheral blood. This clonotype was obtained from a woman at least 80 years old with active or convalescent COVID-19. V and J are TRBV4-3 and TRBJ1-2, with 7 positions matching TRBD1. CDR3 in amino acids: CASSQDRQGYYGYTF. DNA of the CDR3: TGCGCCAGCAGCCAAGATCGACAGGGCTACTATGGCTACACCTTC.